The clone carrying this T cell receptor (beta chain) has just a few counts. This sample was taken from a study of blood T cell repertoires in COVID-19. Study in general: Acute-phase and convalescent COVID-19 samples originated in the United States, Italy and Spain. In each case, the material was cDNA or gDNA derived from T cells, B-cell-depleted T cells, or PBMCs.

Here immunoSEQ multiplex PCR was the method, and the copy in TCRdb shows in-frame clones only, minus some. The sample lists approximately 270,000 clones; 70% to 90% were seen once. This study enrolled people aged roughly 18 to 89 from about 26 US geographic areas. The V gene's germline CDR1 is DFQATT and CDR2 SNEGSKA (reference sequence). V trimming: 3 bases; J trimming: 1 base; junction bases outside the gene matches: 4. The CDR3 consists of 14 residues. The J gene is TRBJ2-7, the V gene TRBV20-1; 9 bases align to TRBD1. Sequencing was performed on PBMCs or T cells enriched from blood (not recorded which). This TCR was recovered from a woman between 25 and 40 years old with acute COVID-19. CDR3 protein: CSASLGQGSYEQYF. The CDR3 nucleotides read TGCAGTGCTAGTCTGGGACAGGGATCCTACGAGCAGTACTTC.